What follows are 21 T cell receptor beta chains derived from one specimen sequenced in a study of T cell repertoires in cytomegalovirus infection. A single record per CDR3 protein comes from TCRdb applying MiXCR to the reads. Of approximately 400,000 distinct CDR3 sequences in the sample, 30% to 40% were seen once. Sequenced input: PBMCs. Receptor source: a human donor in good health (CMV status not recorded). Some clones in this sample may be carry-over from other donors' samples.

This clonotype was observed many times. The genes are TRBV7-2 and TRBJ1-2; 11 positions agree with TRBD1. The J segment lost 4 bases and the V segment lost 5 bases, leaving 3 bases of the junction unmatched. The CDR3 is 14 amino acids. Germline V lookup: CDR1 SGHTA, CDR2 FQGNSA. The CDR3 region has the DNA TGTGCCAGCAGCCCCGGGACAGGGGGCTATGGCTACACCTTC. Translating gives CASSPGTGGYGYTF.

This clonotype has more than one count but fewer than ten. This chain links TRBV15 with TRBJ2-2; D gene ambiguous. The germline V and J ends were trimmed by 0 bases and 7 bases, with 9 bases remaining between them. Germline CDR1 LNHNV, CDR2 YYDKDF (reference sequence). The CDR3 extends over 14 amino acids. The CDR3: CATSRETDGGELFF. CDR3 coding DNA: TGTGCCACCAGCAGAGAAACTGACGGCGGGGAGCTGTTTTTT.

V is TRBV6-2 or TRBV6-3 and J is TRBJ1-2; D call uncertain. Trimming removed 2 bases from V and 0 bases from J, with 10 bases in between. Germline CDR1 and CDR2: MNHEY and SVGEGT. This CDR3 is 15 amino acids long. CDR3 region: CASSYGQTTNYGYTF. The CDR3 coding sequence is TGTGCCAGCAGTTACGGGCAGACTACTAACTATGGCTACACCTTC.

This chain links TRBV7-9 with TRBJ2-5; D perhaps matches TRBD2 (5 bases). Trimming left V 2 bases short and J 5 bases short, with 15 bases between. Germline V CDR1 and CDR2: SEHNR, FQNEAQ (reference sequence). CDR3 length: 15 residues. The DNA for the CDR3 is TGTGCCAGCAGCTTACCCGATGGAGGTTTTGAGACCCAGTACTTC. Translation gives CASSLPDGGFETQYF.

V usage is TRBV19 and J usage is TRBJ2-2, with 7 bases that match TRBD2. The CDR3 runs 15 residues. After removal of 3 bases from V and 7 bases from J, the junction contained 8 bases not matched to a gene. Germline lookup yields CDR1 LNHDA and CDR2 SQIVND (reference sequence). CDR3 amino acids: CASSMGGRSGGELFF. CDR3 sequence (DNA): TGTGCCAGTAGTATGGGGGGGAGATCTGGCGGGGAGCTGTTTTTT.

The rearrangement uses TRBV7-2 and TRBJ1-6; D call uncertain. CDR3 length: 15 amino acids. V lost 1 base to trimming and J lost 6 bases, with 10 bases between them. From germline, CDR1 is SGHTA and CDR2 FQGNSA. The DNA of the CDR3 is TGTGCCAGCAGCTTAGTGGGCATGTCTAATTCACCCCTCCACTTT. Protein sequence: CASSLVGMSNSPLHF.

Notes on this clonotype: A much larger clone lies a single base off, so this may be a read error. The chain joins TRBV4-2 to TRBJ2-1; D could derive from TRBD1 or TRBD2 (6 bases each). The CDR3 is 17 residues long. Germline assignment: CDR1 LGHNA and CDR2 YNFKEQ. The CDR3 region has the DNA TGTTCCAGCAGCCAAGATAATACGGGGGCCGCTGGGATTGAGCAGTTCTTC. Protein: CSSSQDNTGAAGIEQFF.

The gene calls are TRBV5-5 and TRBJ2-2; the D gene could be TRBD1 or TRBD2 (5 bases each). The germline V gene has CDR1 SGHKS and CDR2 YYEKEE (reference sequence). CDR3 length: 19 residues. The ends were cut back, 0 bases at V and 4 bases at J, with 22 bases in the middle. The CDR3: CASSLALRRTGTSTGELFF. The DNA of the CDR3 is TGTGCCAGCAGCTTGGCCCTGCGTAGGACGGGGACGAGCACCGGGGAGCTGTTTTTT.

This chain joins TRBV18 and TRBJ2-5, with D tentatively TRBD1 (5 bases). Trimming pared 3 bases from V and 0 bases from J, leaving 11 bases between. There are 15 residues in the CDR3. Germline V CDR1 and CDR2: KGHSH, LQKENI. This chain's CDR3 is CASSPETAYQETQYF. CDR3 coding DNA: TGTGCCAGCTCACCGGAGACAGCCTACCAAGAGACCCAGTACTTC.

CDR3 DNA: TGCGCCAGCAGCCAAGACTTTGGGGAGAGCTCCTACAATGAGCAGTTCTTC. This translates into CASSQDFGESSYNEQFF. This rearrangement joins TRBV4-1 to TRBJ2-1; maybe TRBD2 (5 bases). Trimming took 0 bases from V and 0 from J, leaving 12 bases between them. The length of the CDR3 is 17 residues. Germline V gene sequence: CDR1 MGHRA, CDR2 YSYEKL.

This chain connects TRBV27 to TRBJ2-7; possibly TRBD2 for D (6 bases). The germline V gene encodes CDR1 MNHEY and CDR2 SMNVEV (reference sequence). V lost 3 bases and J 2 bases, leaving 11 bases between the germline ends. CDR3 length: 14 amino acids. The CDR3 region has the DNA TGTGCCAGCAGTTTTGGGACTGATACCTACGAGCAGTACTTC. Translated, it gives CASSFGTDTYEQYF.

The CDR3, as DNA: TGTGCCAGCAGTGGCATGAACACTGAAGCTTTCTTT. This encodes CASSGMNTEAFF. The J gene is TRBJ1-1, the V gene TRBV6-2 or TRBV6-3; D remains unclear. Germline loops: CDR1 MNHEY, CDR2 SVGEGT. The V gene lost 5 bases and the J gene lost 0 bases, with 4 bases spanning the gap. The CDR3 contains 12 residues.

To note about this clonotype: This clone may be a read error of a much larger clone one base away. This chain joins TRBV28 and TRBJ2-1, with D possibly matching TRBD1 (6 bases). The CDR3 contains 15 residues. From germline, CDR1 is MDHEN and CDR2 SYDVKM. Here the CDR3 DNA reads TGTGACAGCAGTTTCAACCATGGACAGTACAATGAGCAGTTCTTC. Translation gives CDSSFNHGQYNEQFF. Variable domain in full (rest from reference TRBV28 and TRBJ2-1): DVKVTQSSRYLVKRTGEKVFLECVQDMDHENMFWYRQDPGLGLRLIYFSYDVKMKEKGDIPEGYSVSREKKERFSLILESASTNQTSMYLCDSSFNHGQYNEQFFGPGTRLTVL.

Only a few counts were recorded for this clonotype. This chain connects TRBV6-2 or TRBV6-3 to TRBJ1-5; no firm D call. The germline gives CDR1 MNHEY, CDR2 SVGEGT. Trimming took 6 bases from V and 0 from J, leaving 15 bases between them. The CDR3 consists of 16 residues. CDR3 amino acids: CASSSKGAHSNQPQHF. CDR3 in DNA: TGTGCCAGCAGCAGTAAAGGAGCGCATAGCAATCAGCCCCAGCATTTT.

This clonotype was observed a handful of times. V usage is TRBV10-3 and J usage is TRBJ2-3; 12 bases are shared with TRBD2. Germline lookup yields CDR1 ENHRY and CDR2 SYGVKD. J lost 4 bases, V lost 6 bases, and 5 bases had no gene match. The CDR3 sequence is 15 residues long. The CDR3 protein is CAISRLAGDADTQYF. The CDR3 nucleotides read TGTGCCATCAGCCGACTAGCGGGGGATGCAGATACGCAGTATTTT.

The chain couples TRBV28 to TRBJ2-2, with a tentative D call TRBD1 (6 bases). This CDR3 is built from 16 residues. CDR1 and CDR2 (germline): MDHEN, SYDVKM. V was trimmed by 5 bases and J by 1 base, leaving 14 bases between them. CDR3 DNA sequence: TGTGCCAGCAGTCAACAGGGAAGTCTGAACACCGGGGAGCTGTTTTTT. Translation: CASSQQGSLNTGELFF.

The gene calls are TRBV6-2 or TRBV6-3 and TRBJ2-7; D gene unclear. There are 13 residues in the CDR3. CDR1 MNHEY and CDR2 SVGEGT come from the germline V gene. The germline V and J ends were trimmed by 5 bases and 3 bases, with 11 bases remaining between them. The DNA for the CDR3 is TGTGCCAGCAGTAAGTCCGCGTTCTACGAGCAGTACTTC. Protein: CASSKSAFYEQYF.

J is TRBJ2-2 and V is TRBV27; 9 bases agree with TRBD1. CDR1 is MNHEY, CDR2 SMNVEV, per germline (reference sequence). CDR3 length: 14 amino acids. V was pared by 6 bases and J by 7 bases, with 6 bases of the junction left unmatched. The CDR3 coding sequence is TGTGCCAGCAGCCCCGACAGGGGGATCGGGGAGCTGTTTTTT. It translates to CASSPDRGIGELFF.

This chain connects TRBV5-4 to TRBJ2-2, with TRBD2 matching over 8 bases. Germline lookup yields CDR1 SGHNT and CDR2 YYREEE (reference sequence). The CDR3 is 17 amino acids. The J segment lost 3 bases and the V segment lost 4 bases, leaving 11 bases of the junction unmatched. CDR3 nucleotides: TGTGCCAGCAGCCGACCGAGAGCGGGGGTGGACACCGGGGAGCTGTTTTTT. Translated: CASSRPRAGVDTGELFF.

V and J are TRBV7-6 and TRBJ1-2; the match to TRBD1 covers 10 bases. The CDR3 consists of 18 residues. Germline V gene data show CDR1 as SGHVS and CDR2 as FNYEAQ. V shed 0 bases and J 3 bases; nucleotides not matched to a gene: 10. The CDR3 region has the DNA TGTGCCAGCAGCTTAGCGACAGGGGGCGGCCCCTGGGACTATGGCTACACCTTC. Its translation: CASSLATGGGPWDYGYTF.

As regards this clonotype: This likely comes from a read error, as the CDR3 has no conserved phenylalanine or tryptophan at its end. The CDR3 DNA is TGTGACAGCATCTTACAGGGGGCTTGGAATCAGCCCCAGCATTTG. As protein: CDSILQGAWNQPQHL. The V gene is TRBV7-8, the J gene TRBJ1-5; 9 positions match TRBD1. Germline assignment: CDR1 SGHVS and CDR2 FQNEAQ. CDR3 length equals 15 residues.